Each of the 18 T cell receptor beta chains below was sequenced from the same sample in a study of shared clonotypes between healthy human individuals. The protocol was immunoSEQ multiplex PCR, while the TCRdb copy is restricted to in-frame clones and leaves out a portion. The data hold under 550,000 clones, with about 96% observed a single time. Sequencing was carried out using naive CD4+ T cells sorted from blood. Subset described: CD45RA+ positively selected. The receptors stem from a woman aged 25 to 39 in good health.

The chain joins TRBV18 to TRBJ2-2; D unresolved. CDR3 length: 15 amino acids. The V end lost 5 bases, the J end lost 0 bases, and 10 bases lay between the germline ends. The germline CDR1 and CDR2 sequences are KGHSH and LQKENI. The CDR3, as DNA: TGTGCCAGCTCAAATTACAAGACGAACACCGGGGAGCTGTTTTTT. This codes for CASSNYKTNTGELFF.

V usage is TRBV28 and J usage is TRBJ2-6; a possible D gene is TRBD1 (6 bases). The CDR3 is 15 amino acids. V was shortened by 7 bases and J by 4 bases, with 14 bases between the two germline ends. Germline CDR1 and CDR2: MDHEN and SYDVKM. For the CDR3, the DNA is TGTGCCAGCACCCTCACAGGGACCGGGGCCAACGTCCTGACTTTC. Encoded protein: CASTLTGTGANVLTF.

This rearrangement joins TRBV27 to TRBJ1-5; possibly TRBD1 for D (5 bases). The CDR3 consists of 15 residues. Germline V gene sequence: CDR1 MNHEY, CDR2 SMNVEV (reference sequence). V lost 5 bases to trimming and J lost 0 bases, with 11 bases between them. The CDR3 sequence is CASSIGGRSNQPQHF. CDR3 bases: TGTGCCAGCAGTATCGGGGGACGTAGCAATCAGCCCCAGCATTTT.

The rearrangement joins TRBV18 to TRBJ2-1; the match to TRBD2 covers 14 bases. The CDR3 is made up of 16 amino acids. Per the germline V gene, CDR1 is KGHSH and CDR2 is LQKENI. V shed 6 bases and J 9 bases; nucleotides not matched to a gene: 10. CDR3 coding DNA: TGTGCCAGCTCCCAAAAAGCCGGGACTAGCGGGGGTGAGCAGTTCTTC. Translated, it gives CASSQKAGTSGGEQFF.

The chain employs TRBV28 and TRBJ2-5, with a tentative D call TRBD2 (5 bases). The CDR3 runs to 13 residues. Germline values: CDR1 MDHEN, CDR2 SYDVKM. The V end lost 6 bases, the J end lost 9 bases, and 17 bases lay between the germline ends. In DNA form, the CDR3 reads TGTGCCAGCAGCCGTTCGGGGTTCTGGGCCCAGTACTTC. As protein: CASSRSGFWAQYF. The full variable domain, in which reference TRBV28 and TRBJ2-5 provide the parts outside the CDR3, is DVKVTQSSRYLVKRTGEKVFLECVQDMDHENMFWYRQDPGLGLRLIYFSYDVKMKEKGDIPEGYSVSREKKERFSLILESASTNQTSMYLCASSRSGFWAQYFGPGTRLLVL.

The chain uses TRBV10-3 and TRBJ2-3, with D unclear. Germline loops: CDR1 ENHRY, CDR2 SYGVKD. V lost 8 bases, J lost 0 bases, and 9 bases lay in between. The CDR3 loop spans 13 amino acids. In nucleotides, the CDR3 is TGTGCCATCCGACTCTCTAGCACAGATACGCAGTATTTT. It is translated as CAIRLSSTDTQYF.

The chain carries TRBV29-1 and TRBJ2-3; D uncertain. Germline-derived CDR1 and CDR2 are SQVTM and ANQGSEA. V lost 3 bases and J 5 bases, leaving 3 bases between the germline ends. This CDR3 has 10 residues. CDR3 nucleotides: TGCAGCGTTGATGAAGATACGCAGTATTTT. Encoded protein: CSVDEDTQYF.

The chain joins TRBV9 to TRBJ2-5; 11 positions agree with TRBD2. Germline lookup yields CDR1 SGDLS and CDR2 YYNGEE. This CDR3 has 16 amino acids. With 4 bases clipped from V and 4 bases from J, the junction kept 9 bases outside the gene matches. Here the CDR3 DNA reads TGTGCCAGCAGCCCTAGAGGGCTAGCGGGAGGAGAGACCCAGTACTTC. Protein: CASSPRGLAGGETQYF.

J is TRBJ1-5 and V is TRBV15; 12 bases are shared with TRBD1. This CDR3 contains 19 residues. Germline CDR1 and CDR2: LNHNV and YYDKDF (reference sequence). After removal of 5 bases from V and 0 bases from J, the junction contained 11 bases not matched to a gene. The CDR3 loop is CATSGRGTGGLYSNQPQHF. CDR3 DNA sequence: TGTGCCACCAGCGGCCGTGGGACAGGGGGCTTATATAGCAATCAGCCCCAGCATTTT.

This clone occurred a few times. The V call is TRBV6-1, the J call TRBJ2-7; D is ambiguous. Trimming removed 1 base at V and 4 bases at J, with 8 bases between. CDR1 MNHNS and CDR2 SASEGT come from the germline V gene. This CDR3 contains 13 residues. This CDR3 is CASSEEWWYEQYF. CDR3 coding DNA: TGTGCCAGCAGTGAAGAGTGGTGGTACGAGCAGTACTTC.

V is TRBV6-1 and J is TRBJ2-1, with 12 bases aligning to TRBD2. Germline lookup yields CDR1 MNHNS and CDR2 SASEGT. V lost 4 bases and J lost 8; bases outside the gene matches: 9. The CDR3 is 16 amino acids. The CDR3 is CASSAGGASGRDEQFF. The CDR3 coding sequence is TGTGCCAGCAGTGCAGGGGGGGCTAGCGGGAGGGATGAGCAGTTCTTC.

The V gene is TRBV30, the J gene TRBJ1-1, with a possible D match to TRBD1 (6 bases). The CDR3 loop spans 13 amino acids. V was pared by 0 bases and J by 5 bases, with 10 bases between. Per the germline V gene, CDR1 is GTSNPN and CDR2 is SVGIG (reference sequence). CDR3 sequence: CAWSVQGLTEAFF. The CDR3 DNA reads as TGTGCCTGGAGTGTACAGGGCCTAACTGAAGCTTTCTTT.

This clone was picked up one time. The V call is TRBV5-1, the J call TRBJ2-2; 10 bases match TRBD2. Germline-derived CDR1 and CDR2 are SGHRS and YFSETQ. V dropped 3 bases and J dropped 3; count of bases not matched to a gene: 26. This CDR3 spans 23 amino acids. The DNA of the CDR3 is TGCGCCAGCAGCTCTACTACCATTTCAGTTTTCGCTAGCGGGAGCTCGGACACCGGGGAGCTGTTTTTT. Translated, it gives CASSSTTISVFASGSSDTGELFF.

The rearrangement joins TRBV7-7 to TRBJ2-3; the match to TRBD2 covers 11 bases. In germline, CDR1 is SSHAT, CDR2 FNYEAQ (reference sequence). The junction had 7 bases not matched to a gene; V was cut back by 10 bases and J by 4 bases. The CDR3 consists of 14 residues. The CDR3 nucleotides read TGTGCCATTGGCACTAGCGGGAGCCCAGATACGCAGTATTTT. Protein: CAIGTSGSPDTQYF.

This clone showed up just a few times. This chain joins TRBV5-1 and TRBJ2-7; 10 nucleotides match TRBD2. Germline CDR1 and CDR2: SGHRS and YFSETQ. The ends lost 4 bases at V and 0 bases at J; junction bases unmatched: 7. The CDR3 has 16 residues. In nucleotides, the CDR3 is TGCGCCAGCAGCACCAATCTAGCGGGGGTCTCCTACGAGCAGTACTTC. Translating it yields CASSTNLAGVSYEQYF.

CDR3 DNA sequence: TGTGCCAGCACTCCCAGCTTACAGGGCCATAATTCACCCCTCCACTTT. Translating it yields CASTPSLQGHNSPLHF. This chain joins TRBV7-8 and TRBJ1-6; possible D gene TRBD1, 6 bases. Trimming removed 7 bases from V and 5 bases from J, with 18 bases in between. The CDR3 is made up of 16 amino acids. The germline gives CDR1 SGHVS, CDR2 FQNEAQ.

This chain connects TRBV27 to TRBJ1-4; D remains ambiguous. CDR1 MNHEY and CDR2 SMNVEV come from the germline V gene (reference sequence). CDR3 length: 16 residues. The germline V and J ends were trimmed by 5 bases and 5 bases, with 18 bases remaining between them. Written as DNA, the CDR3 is TGTGCCAGCAGTCTCCACCCACTAAGCGGGAATGAAAAACTGTTTTTT. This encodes CASSLHPLSGNEKLFF.

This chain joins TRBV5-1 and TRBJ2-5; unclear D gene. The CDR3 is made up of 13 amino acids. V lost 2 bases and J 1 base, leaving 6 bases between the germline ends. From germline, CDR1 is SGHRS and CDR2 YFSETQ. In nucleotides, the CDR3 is TGCGCCAGCAGCTTAACATCCCAAGAGACCCAGTACTTC. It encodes CASSLTSQETQYF.